Listed here are 23 T cell receptor beta chains from one sample, sequenced in a study of shared clonotypes between healthy human individuals. Clones were sequenced by immunoSEQ multiplex PCR, and TCRdb holds only the in-frame ones, with some missing. Among roughly 490,000 clones listed, 75% to 85% were seen once. Sample: PBMCs. Receptors originate from a woman aged 40 to 50 in good health. Some clones in this sample may be carry-over from other donors' samples.

The chain uses TRBV5-5 and TRBJ1-2; D is possibly TRBD1 (6 bases). The CDR3 is 14 residues long. Trimming stripped 0 bases from V and 4 bases from J, with 10 bases between. The germline V gene encodes CDR1 SGHKS and CDR2 YYEKEE (reference sequence). The CDR3 sequence is CASSLDREVYGYTF. The CDR3 DNA is TGTGCCAGCAGCTTGGACAGGGAGGTCTATGGCTACACCTTC.

This chain connects TRBV7-8 to TRBJ2-1, with D unclear. CDR1 SGHVS and CDR2 FQNEAQ come from the germline V gene. Trimming shortened V by 0 bases and J by 7 bases, and 10 bases separated the two germline ends. This CDR3 contains 14 residues. CDR3 nucleotide sequence: TGTGCCAGCAGCTTAGCCCTCGCTTTGAATGAGCAGTTCTTC. Amino acids: CASSLALALNEQFF.

This clone has a handful of counts. The J gene is TRBJ2-1, the V gene TRBV5-1, with 9 bases lining up with TRBD1. There are 15 residues in the CDR3. Germline V CDR1 and CDR2: SGHRS, YFSETQ. V trimming: 0 bases; J trimming: 8 bases; junction bases outside the gene matches: 6. The CDR3 coding sequence is TGCGCCAGCAGCTTGGTGCCACAGGGGGCGGATGAGCAGTTCTTC. Protein sequence: CASSLVPQGADEQFF. Complete variable domain (other parts from reference TRBV5-1 and TRBJ2-1): KAGVTQTPRYLIKTRGQQVTLSCSPISGHRSVSWYQQTPGQGLQFLFEYFSETQRNKGNFPGRFSGRQFSNSRSEMNVSTLELGDSALYLCASSLVPQGADEQFFGPGTRLTVL.

The chain couples TRBV4-3 to TRBJ2-1, with TRBD2 matching over 10 bases. The CDR3 extends over 15 amino acids. The V gene end was trimmed by 4 bases and the J gene end by 7 bases; junction bases not matched to a gene: 7. Germline assignment: CDR1 LGHNA and CDR2 YSLEER. The CDR3 here is CASSPASGSGNEQFF. CDR3 nucleotides: TGCGCCAGCAGCCCGGCTAGCGGGAGTGGGAATGAGCAGTTCTTC.

The chain is built from TRBV7-8 and TRBJ1-2; a weak D match, TRBD1 (6 bases). Germline V lookup: CDR1 SGHVS, CDR2 FQNEAQ. Trimming cost V 0 bases and J 4 bases, with 12 bases left between them. The CDR3 is made up of 15 amino acids. The CDR3 DNA is TGTGCCAGCAGCTTAGCGCTGACAGGAGGCTATGGCTACACCTTC. As protein: CASSLALTGGYGYTF.

The chain links TRBV15 to TRBJ2-5; possible D gene TRBD2, 5 bases. This CDR3 is built from 18 residues. V was trimmed by 3 bases and J by 1 base, leaving 21 bases between them. CDR1 is LNHNV and CDR2 is YYDKDF in the germline V gene (reference sequence). The CDR3 here is CATSRPTIPGWFQETQYF. CDR3 nucleotide sequence: TGTGCCACCAGCAGGCCGACTATCCCGGGATGGTTCCAAGAGACCCAGTACTTC.

In its sample, this clone was seen once. With a far larger clone one base away, a read error is the likely cause. The CDR3 protein is CASNELDFSGANVLTF. The CDR3 nucleotides are TGTGCCAGCAATGAATTGGACTTCTCTGGGGCCAACGTCCTGACTTTC. This chain connects TRBV6-1 to TRBJ2-6; D is perhaps TRBD2 (5 bases). CDR3 size: 16 residues. Germline V gene sequence: CDR1 MNHNS, CDR2 SASEGT.

The chain joins TRBV2 to TRBJ2-1; the D call may be TRBD1 or TRBD2 (5 bases each). Trimming removed 3 bases at V and 5 bases at J, with 14 bases between. CDR1 SNHLY and CDR2 FYNNEI come from the germline V gene. The CDR3 has 15 amino acids. The CDR3 here is CASSEWGIGNNEQFF. The CDR3 DNA follows: TGTGCCAGCAGTGAGTGGGGGATAGGGAACAATGAGCAGTTCTTC. The entire variable domain, with the rest obtained from reference TRBV2 and TRBJ2-1, is as follows: EPEVTQTPSHQVTQMGQEVILRCVPISNHLYFYWYRQILGQKVEFLVSFYNNEISEKSEIFDDQFSVERPDGSNFTLKIRSTKLEDSAMYFCASSEWGIGNNEQFFGPGTRLTVL.

This chain connects TRBV28 to TRBJ2-7; 8 bases fit TRBD2. The CDR3 has 12 amino acids. The trim removed 10 bases at V and 5 bases at J, leaving 7 bases unmatched. The germline CDR1 and CDR2 sequences are MDHEN and SYDVKM. The CDR3 is CATGLALDEQYF. The CDR3 nucleotides read TGTGCCACCGGACTAGCTCTCGACGAGCAGTACTTC.

J is TRBJ2-3 and V is TRBV6-1; TRBD2 matches at 8 bases. Per germline, CDR1 MNHNS and CDR2 SASEGT. Unmatched junction bases numbered 7, after V lost 2 bases and J lost 6 bases. The CDR3 covers 15 residues. The CDR3 nucleotides read TGTGCCAGCAGTGAATTTAGCGGGACCTTGGATACGCAGTATTTT. Its translation is CASSEFSGTLDTQYF.

The chain carries TRBV6-5 and TRBJ2-7; D might be TRBD1 (6 bases). The CDR3 loop spans 15 amino acids. V was cut by 6 bases and J by 3 bases, with 18 bases left in between. Per the germline V gene, CDR1 is MNHEY and CDR2 is SVGAGI. CDR3: CASSVTGTSDYEQYF. In nucleotides, the CDR3 is TGTGCCAGCAGCGTTACAGGGACATCGGACTACGAGCAGTACTTC.

This rearrangement joins TRBV9 to TRBJ1-1; 7 nucleotides match TRBD1. CDR1 is SGDLS, CDR2 YYNGEE, per germline. The CDR3 sequence is 17 residues long. J gave up 0 bases and V 3 bases, and 11 bases lay outside the gene matches. The chain's CDR3 is CASSDRPGQSLNTEAFF. CDR3 nucleotide sequence: TGTGCCAGCAGCGACCGACCGGGACAGAGTTTGAACACTGAAGCTTTCTTT. The full variable domain, with the rest looked up from reference TRBV9 and TRBJ1-1, is DSGVTQTPKHLITATGQRVTLRCSPRSGDLSVYWYQQSLDQGLQFLIQYYNGEERAKGNILERFSAQQFPDLHSELNLSSLELGDSALYFCASSDRPGQSLNTEAFFGQGTRLTVV.

This rearrangement joins TRBV28 to TRBJ1-1; the D is unclear. The V and J ends lost 4 bases and 4 bases respectively, with 13 bases between them. The CDR3 consists of 14 residues. Germline-derived CDR1 and CDR2 are MDHEN and SYDVKM. Here the CDR3 DNA reads TGTGCCAGCAGTTCCGTTCCCAAAGGCACTGAAGCTTTCTTT. Translating it yields CASSSVPKGTEAFF.

The chain carries TRBV27 and TRBJ2-3; 10 nucleotides line up with TRBD2. CDR1 and CDR2 (germline): MNHEY, SMNVEV (reference sequence). With 4 bases clipped from V and 3 bases from J, the junction kept 4 bases outside the gene matches. This CDR3 spans 15 amino acids. The DNA of the CDR3 is TGTGCCAGCAGTTCTGGACTAGCGGAGACAGATACGCAGTATTTT. Residues: CASSSGLAETDTQYF.

This clone was seen a few times. This chain connects TRBV9 to TRBJ2-4; 8 nucleotides line up with TRBD2. Germline V gene lookup returns CDR1 SGDLS and CDR2 YYNGEE. J gave up 2 bases and V 2 bases, and 3 bases lay outside the gene matches. CDR3 length: 15 amino acids. CDR3 sequence (DNA): TGTGCCAGCAGCGTGGGCGGGGGGCCCAAAAACATTCAGTACTTC. This encodes CASSVGGGPKNIQYF.

The J gene is TRBJ2-7, the V gene TRBV18, with D perhaps matching TRBD2 (5 bases). V was pared by 3 bases and J by 3 bases, with 9 bases between. Germline assignment: CDR1 KGHSH and CDR2 LQKENI. The CDR3 runs to 13 residues. The CDR3 DNA reads TGTGCCAGCTCACCGGCAGACTACTACGAGCAGTACTTC. This codes for CASSPADYYEQYF.

This sequence joins TRBV11-3 and TRBJ2-1, with D unclear. The CDR3 is 14 amino acids. Trimming removed 5 bases from V and 2 bases from J, with 10 bases in between. Per the germline V gene, CDR1 is SGHNT and CDR2 is YENEEA. The CDR3 DNA sequence: TGTGCCAGCAGCCACGACGGACCCTACAATGAGCAGTTCTTC. Translation gives CASSHDGPYNEQFF.

The rearrangement links TRBV5-1 to TRBJ2-7; a possible D gene is TRBD1 (5 bases). Germline-derived CDR1 and CDR2 are SGHRS and YFSETQ. V dropped 0 bases and J dropped 3 bases, with 10 bases sitting between them. The CDR3 has 14 residues. CDR3 bases: TGCGCCAGCAGCTTGGCAGGGATCAGCTACGAGCAGTACTTC. It specifies CASSLAGISYEQYF.

The V and J genes are TRBV18 and TRBJ2-1; unclear D gene. Germline assignment: CDR1 KGHSH and CDR2 LQKENI. The CDR3 runs 16 residues. V shed 5 bases and J shed 8 bases, with 22 bases lying between them. The CDR3 is CASSATMVGHSYEQFF. The CDR3 bases are TGTGCCAGCTCAGCAACGATGGTAGGCCACAGCTATGAGCAGTTCTTC.

The chain uses TRBV5-4 and TRBJ2-5; D not resolved. CDR3 size: 14 residues. V was cut by 4 bases and J by 4 bases, with 14 bases left in between. Germline V gives CDR1 SGHNT, CDR2 YYREEE (reference sequence). CDR3 amino acids: CASSPDGSGETQYF. In DNA, the CDR3 is TGTGCCAGCAGCCCCGACGGATCCGGAGAGACCCAGTACTTC.

The genes are TRBV6-1 and TRBJ2-5; D may be TRBD2 (5 bases). Per the germline V gene, CDR1 is MNHNS and CDR2 is SASEGT. The V and J ends lost 4 bases and 5 bases respectively, with 14 bases between them. The CDR3 is made up of 14 amino acids. The CDR3 here is CASSVSGVLETQYF. As DNA, the CDR3 is TGTGCCAGCAGTGTTTCCGGGGTATTGGAGACCCAGTACTTC.

The rearrangement uses TRBV27 and TRBJ1-2; the D gene is possibly TRBD1 (6 bases). V lost 4 bases and J 8 bases, leaving 20 bases between the germline ends. CDR3 size: 15 residues. CDR1 is MNHEY and CDR2 is SMNVEV in the germline V gene (reference sequence). The CDR3 DNA sequence: TGTGCCAGCAGTTATGGTCCGAACAGGGTCGACGGCTACACCTTC. This sequence encodes CASSYGPNRVDGYTF.

CDR3 DNA: TGTGCCAGCAGCTTGCGGGCAGTTTCCTACGAGCAGTACTTC. This gives the protein CASSLRAVSYEQYF. This chain joins TRBV7-8 and TRBJ2-7; possible D gene TRBD2, 5 bases. The germline gives CDR1 SGHVS, CDR2 FQNEAQ. Trimming shortened V by 3 bases and J by 1 base, and 10 bases separated the two germline ends. The CDR3 sequence is 14 residues long.